Listed here are 6 T cell receptor beta chains from one sample, sequenced in a study of blood T cell repertoires in COVID-19. Libraries were prepared by immunoSEQ multiplex PCR; TCRdb keeps only in-frame clonotypes and omits some of them. The table lists around 250,000 clones, roughly four fifths of them singletons, with roughly 1.9% in the top ten. Sequencing was carried out using peripheral blood. The receptors come from a man aged 25-40 years who had recovered from COVID-19.

This clone was seen once. The CDR3 loop reads CASSTFTTGPQHF. CDR3 DNA: TGTGCCAGTAGTACGTTTACTACTGGGCCCCAGCATTTT. The chain recombines TRBV19 with TRBJ1-5, with D hard to call. Deletions cut 4 bases from V and 9 bases from J, with 13 bases between. Germline V gene lookup returns CDR1 LNHDA and CDR2 SQIVND (reference sequence). The CDR3 has 13 residues.

On this clone: One junction end does not reproduce the germline sequence, and a read error may be involved. The J gene is TRBJ2-3, the V gene TRBV28, with a tentative D call TRBD2 (7 bases). The V gene's germline CDR1 is MDHEN and CDR2 SYDVKM. This CDR3 contains 16 residues. CDR3 nucleotides: TGTGCCAGCAGTGCCCGCCTTGGGGGGGGCACGGATACGCAGTATTTT. Translation gives CASSARLGGGTDTQYF.

The chain joins TRBV18 to TRBJ2-5; 8 bases are a match to TRBD1. The germline CDR1 and CDR2 sequences are KGHSH and LQKENI. V was pared by 5 bases and J by 1 base, with 6 bases of the junction left unmatched. CDR3 size: 15 residues. In DNA, the CDR3 is TGTGCCAGCTCAACAGGACAGGGAGCCCAAGAGACCCAGTACTTC. Amino acid sequence: CASSTGQGAQETQYF.

CDR3 bases: TGCGCCAGCAGCTTTAGTAGCGTGGAATACAATGAGCAGTTCTTC. Residues: CASSFSSVEYNEQFF. This chain links TRBV5-1 with TRBJ2-1, with D tentatively TRBD2 (5 bases). Trimming cost V 2 bases and J 4 bases, with 13 bases left between them. The CDR3 has 15 residues. Germline V gene lookup returns CDR1 SGHRS and CDR2 YFSETQ.

Only a few counts were recorded for this clone. The genes are TRBV7-2 and TRBJ1-3; D uncertain. Trimming shortened V by 4 bases and J by 0 bases, and 16 bases separated the two germline ends. The CDR3 runs 17 residues. Germline V CDR1 and CDR2: SGHTA, FQGNSA. This chain's CDR3 is CASSSGLNSLSGNTIYF. CDR3 in DNA: TGTGCCAGCAGCTCCGGTCTGAATTCCCTCTCTGGAAACACCATATATTTT.

The chain has TRBV5-1 and TRBJ2-7, with 7 positions matching TRBD2. CDR3 size: 16 residues. Unmatched junction bases numbered 10, after V lost 4 bases and J lost 0 bases. Germline lookup yields CDR1 SGHRS and CDR2 YFSETQ. In nucleotides, the CDR3 is TGCGCCAGCAGCCCGGGGGGTCTGGCTTTCTCCTACGAGCAGTACTTC. Encoded protein: CASSPGGLAFSYEQYF.